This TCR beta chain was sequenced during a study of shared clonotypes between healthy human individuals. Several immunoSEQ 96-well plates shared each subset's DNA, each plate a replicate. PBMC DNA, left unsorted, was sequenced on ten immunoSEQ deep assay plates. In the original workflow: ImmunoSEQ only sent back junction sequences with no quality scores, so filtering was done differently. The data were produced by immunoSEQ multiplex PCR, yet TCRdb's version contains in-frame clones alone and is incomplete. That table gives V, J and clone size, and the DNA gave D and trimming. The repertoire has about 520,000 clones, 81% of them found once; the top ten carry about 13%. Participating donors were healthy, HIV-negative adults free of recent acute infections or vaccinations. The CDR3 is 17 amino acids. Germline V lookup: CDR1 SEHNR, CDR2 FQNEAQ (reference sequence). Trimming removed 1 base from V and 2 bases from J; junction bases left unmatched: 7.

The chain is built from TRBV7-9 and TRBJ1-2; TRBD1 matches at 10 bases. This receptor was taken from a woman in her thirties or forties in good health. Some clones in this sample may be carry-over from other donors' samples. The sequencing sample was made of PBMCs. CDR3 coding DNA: TGTGCCAGCAGCTTAGGTGACAGGGGGCCATTGAACTATGGCTACACCTTC. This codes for CASSLGDRGPLNYGYTF.